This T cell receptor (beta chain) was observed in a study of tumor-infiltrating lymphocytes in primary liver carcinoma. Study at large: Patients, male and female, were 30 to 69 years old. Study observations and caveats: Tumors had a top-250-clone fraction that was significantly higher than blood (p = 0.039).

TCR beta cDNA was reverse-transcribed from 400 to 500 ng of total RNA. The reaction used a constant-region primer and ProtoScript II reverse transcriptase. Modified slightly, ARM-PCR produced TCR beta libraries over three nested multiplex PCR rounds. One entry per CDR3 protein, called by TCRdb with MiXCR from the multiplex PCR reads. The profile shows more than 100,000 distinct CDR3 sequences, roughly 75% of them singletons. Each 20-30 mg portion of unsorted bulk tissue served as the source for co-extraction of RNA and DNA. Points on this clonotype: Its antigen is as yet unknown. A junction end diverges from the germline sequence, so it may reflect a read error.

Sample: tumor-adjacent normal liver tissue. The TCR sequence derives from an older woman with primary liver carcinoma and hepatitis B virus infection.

The CDR3, as DNA: TGTGCCCGCAGCCAAGATCGGCAGTTTTACGAGCAGTACTTC. Translation: CARSQDRQFYEQYF. The rearrangement joins TRBV4-1 to TRBJ2-7, with no clear D. Germline V gene sequence: CDR1 MGHRA, CDR2 YSYEKL. This CDR3 has 14 amino acids.